What follows are 11 T cell receptor beta chains derived from one specimen sequenced in a study of blood T cell repertoires in COVID-19. Assay: immunoSEQ multiplex PCR; the TCRdb copy retains only in-frame clones and omits some. Of approximately 220,000 clones detected, about 87% appear once; the ten largest clones hold 2.5% to 3%. Sequencing was done on a sample of PBMCs or T cells enriched from blood (not recorded which). The receptors shown here come from a woman younger than 45 with acute COVID-19.

The rearrangement uses TRBV5-1 and TRBJ2-7; possibly TRBD2 for D (6 bases). V shed 0 bases and J shed 0 bases, with 13 bases lying between them. Germline-derived CDR1 and CDR2 are SGHRS and YFSETQ. The CDR3 is 16 residues long. CDR3 in DNA: TGCGCCAGCAGCTTGGCGCGGGGCCCGAGCTCCTACGAGCAGTACTTC. Encoded protein: CASSLARGPSSYEQYF. Full variable domain (outside the CDR3, taken from reference TRBV5-1 and TRBJ2-7): KAGVTQTPRYLIKTRGQQVTLSCSPISGHRSVSWYQQTPGQGLQFLFEYFSETQRNKGNFPGRFSGRQFSNSRSEMNVSTLELGDSALYLCASSLARGPSSYEQYFGPGTRLTVT.

This clone occurred a few times. J is TRBJ1-5 and V is TRBV19; the D gene is possibly TRBD1 (6 bases). CDR3 size: 16 residues. The germline V gene has CDR1 LNHDA and CDR2 SQIVND (reference sequence). Trimming left V 0 bases short and J 2 bases short, with 11 bases between. The CDR3 here is CASSIERGMGNQPQHF. Written as DNA, the CDR3 is TGTGCCAGTAGTATAGAAAGGGGGATGGGCAATCAGCCCCAGCATTTT.

V is TRBV30 and J is TRBJ1-6, with 7 bases aligning to TRBD1. Unmatched junction bases numbered 4, after V lost 2 bases and J lost 9 bases. Germline V lookup: CDR1 GTSNPN, CDR2 SVGIG (reference sequence). This CDR3 spans 13 amino acids. Written as DNA, the CDR3 is TGTGCCTGGAGTTCCTCAGGGGGTTCACCCCTCCACTTT. Amino acid sequence: CAWSSSGGSPLHF. Supplemented by reference TRBV30 and TRBJ1-6, the full variable domain reads SQTIHQWPATLVQPVGSPLSLECTVEGTSNPNLYWYRQAAGRGLQLLFYSVGIGQISSEVPQNLSASRPQDRQFILSSKKLLLSDSGFYLCAWSSSGGSPLHFGNGTRLTVT.

As DNA, the CDR3 is TGCAGTGCTCGTGACCGGGGGAGATCGAACGAGCAGTACTTC. Its protein is CSARDRGRSNEQYF. The chain carries TRBV20-1 and TRBJ2-7, with D tentatively TRBD2 (6 bases). Trimming removed 5 bases at V and 5 bases at J, with 19 bases between. Per germline, CDR1 DFQATT and CDR2 SNEGSKA (reference sequence). The CDR3 covers 14 residues.

The J gene is TRBJ2-3, the V gene TRBV6-2 or TRBV6-3, with a weak D call TRBD2 (5 bases). Germline values: CDR1 MNHEY, CDR2 SVGEGT. The CDR3 has 13 residues. V was trimmed by 1 base and J by 10 bases, leaving 12 bases between them. CDR3 nucleotide sequence: TGTGCCAGCAGTTACTTTGAGGGTCAGGCGCAGTATTTT. Its translation is CASSYFEGQAQYF.

V gene TRBV5-1 combines with J gene TRBJ2-1; 7 bases map to TRBD1. Germline V lookup: CDR1 SGHRS, CDR2 YFSETQ. The CDR3 length is 16 residues. The V segment lost 0 bases and the J segment 2 bases; nucleotides outside the gene matches: 5. The CDR3 loop is CASSLAEGTAYNEQFF. In DNA form, the CDR3 reads TGCGCCAGCAGCTTGGCCGAGGGGACAGCCTACAATGAGCAGTTCTTC.

The V call is TRBV7-9, the J call TRBJ1-3; D remains ambiguous. The V end was cut by 2 bases, the J end by 4 bases, with 9 bases between. CDR3 length: 14 residues. CDR1 is SEHNR, CDR2 FQNEAQ, per germline (reference sequence). CDR3: CASSLRGTGNTIYF. The CDR3 DNA is TGTGCCAGCAGCTTACGGGGTACGGGAAACACCATATATTTT.

This chain links TRBV6-5 with TRBJ1-5; D is uncertain. The germline V gene encodes CDR1 MNHEY and CDR2 SVGAGI. This CDR3 is built from 15 residues. The V gene lost 2 bases and the J gene lost 7 bases, with 15 bases spanning the gap. The CDR3 protein is CASSYSTGPGQPQHF. The DNA of the CDR3 is TGTGCCAGCAGTTACAGTACGGGTCCCGGGCAGCCCCAGCATTTT.

The chain links TRBV21-1 to TRBJ2-5; the D call TRBD1 from the table was never checked on the DNA. TRBV21-1 is a documented pseudogene. This CDR3 spans 17 amino acids. The CDR3 spells CASSKVDRGHPQETQYF. CDR3 sequence (DNA): TGTGCCAGCAGCAAAGTCGACAGGGGGCACCCCCAAGAGACCCAGTACTTC.

The CDR3 sequence is CASGLTEVNTEAFF. CDR3 DNA sequence: TGTGCTAGTGGCCTGACAGAAGTGAACACTGAAGCTTTCTTT. This chain links TRBV12-5 with TRBJ1-1; D perhaps matches TRBD1 (5 bases). The V and J ends lost 6 bases and 0 bases respectively, with 11 bases between them. The CDR3 has 14 residues. Germline V gives CDR1 LGHNT, CDR2 FRNRAP. Using reference TRBV12-5 and TRBJ1-1 for the parts outside the CDR3, the full variable domain is DARVTQTPRHKVTEMGQEVTMRCQPILGHNTVFWYRQTMMQGLELLAYFRNRAPLDDSGMPKDRFSAEMPDATLATLKIQPSEPRDSAVYFCASGLTEVNTEAFFGQGTRLTVV.

The CDR3, as DNA: TGTGCCAGCAGCGCTACAGGGTCCTACGAGCAGTACTTC. Amino acid sequence: CASSATGSYEQYF. V is TRBV7-9 and J is TRBJ2-7; the D gene is possibly TRBD1 (6 bases). The CDR3 loop spans 13 amino acids. Germline loops: CDR1 SEHNR, CDR2 FQNEAQ (reference sequence). Deletions cut 5 bases from V and 1 base from J, with 9 bases between. Filled out from reference TRBV7-9 and TRBJ2-7, the complete variable domain reads DTGVSQNPRHKITKRGQNVTFRCDPISEHNRLYWYRQTLGQGPEFLTYFQNEAQLEKSRLLSDRFSAERPKGSFSTLEIQRTEQGDSAMYLCASSATGSYEQYFGPGTRLTVT.